The 23 T cell receptor beta chains presented below share a single source sample, sequenced in a study of identical twins. MiXCR, run by TCRdb on the 5' RACE reads, gives a single entry per CDR3 protein. The repertoire holds about 700,000 distinct CDR3 sequences, with 8% to 9% as singletons. The data were also submitted as part of a second study, on yellow fever vaccine responses in identical twins.

Sample: PBMCs. The receptors here all came from a woman under 30 in good health.

A few counts support this clonotype. The chain carries TRBV6-1 and TRBJ2-2; 13 bases are shared with TRBD2. The CDR3 runs 17 residues. Germline CDR1 is MNHNS and CDR2 is SASEGT. V gave up 6 bases and J gave up 2 bases; unmatched junction bases: 6. In DNA, the CDR3 is TGTGCCAGCAGACAGACTAGCGGGGGGCTTAACACCGGGGAGCTGTTTTTT. It is translated as CASRQTSGGLNTGELFF.

There are a few counts of this clonotype. The V and J genes are TRBV27 and TRBJ2-3; D is unclear. The V gene's germline CDR1 is MNHEY and CDR2 SMNVEV (reference sequence). This CDR3 is built from 14 residues. The V end lost 2 bases, the J end lost 2 bases, and 8 bases lay between the germline ends. For the CDR3, the DNA is TGTGCCAGCAGTTTAAGCCAGGACACAGATACGCAGTATTTT. This sequence encodes CASSLSQDTDTQYF.

This clonotype was recorded many times. J is TRBJ2-1 and V is TRBV3-1, with D perhaps given as TRBD1 or TRBD2 (5 bases each). V lost 1 base and J lost 0, with 10 bases in between. The CDR3 is 16 amino acids. Per germline, CDR1 LGHDT and CDR2 YNNKEL (reference sequence). CDR3 sequence reads: CASSQGWGSSYNEQFF. DNA for the CDR3: TGTGCCAGCAGCCAAGGTTGGGGGAGCTCCTACAATGAGCAGTTCTTC.

This clonotype has at least ten counts. The chain employs TRBV15 and TRBJ2-7, with D possibly being TRBD1 (5 bases). Germline V gene data show CDR1 as LNHNV and CDR2 as YYDKDF (reference sequence). This CDR3 is built from 14 residues. V gave up 0 bases and J gave up 4 bases, with 10 bases separating them. The DNA of the CDR3 is TGTGCCACCAGCAGAGATCGTTCAGGGTACGAGCAGTACTTC. It is translated as CATSRDRSGYEQYF.

In this sample, this clonotype turned up a few times. The V and J genes are TRBV25-1 and TRBJ1-6; no definite D call. Germline CDR1 MGHDK, CDR2 SYGVNS. Trimming cost V 2 bases and J 8 bases, with 10 bases left between them. This CDR3 contains 14 residues. The DNA for the CDR3 is TGTGCCAGCAGTGAAGGACGGAAAGATTCACCCCTCCACTTT. Translated, it gives CASSEGRKDSPLHF.

The sample holds many counts of this clonotype. The CDR3 DNA reads as TGTGCCAGCAGCTTAGCCCCCGGACTAGCGCTTCAAGAGACCCAGTACTTC. It specifies CASSLAPGLALQETQYF. The chain couples TRBV7-9 to TRBJ2-5, with 9 positions matching TRBD2. CDR3 length equals 17 residues. The germline gives CDR1 SEHNR, CDR2 FQNEAQ (reference sequence). Trimming removed 0 bases from V and 2 bases from J; junction bases left unmatched: 7.

The chain recombines TRBV7-2 with TRBJ2-3, with 7 bases aligning to TRBD2. V lost 4 bases and J lost 5; bases outside the gene matches: 9. The CDR3 is 15 residues long. Germline assignment: CDR1 SGHTA and CDR2 FQGNSA. CDR3 coding DNA: TGTGCCAGCAGCTCCCCCGGGGGGAAGAGAGATACGCAGTATTTT. It translates to CASSSPGGKRDTQYF.

The chain couples TRBV28 to TRBJ2-1; D is perhaps TRBD1 (5 bases). V was pared by 2 bases and J by 9 bases, with 11 bases between. CDR1 is MDHEN and CDR2 is SYDVKM in the germline V gene. This CDR3 is built from 13 residues. The CDR3 nucleotides are TGTGCCAGCAGTTTACCGACAGTCAGTGAGCAGTTCTTC. Translated, it gives CASSLPTVSEQFF.

This clonotype was seen at least ten times. The chain links TRBV6-5 to TRBJ2-1; D is perhaps TRBD2 (6 bases). Germline V CDR1 and CDR2: MNHEY, SVGAGI. Trimming took off 2 bases at V and 9 bases at J, with 17 bases between the two ends. The length of the CDR3 is 15 residues. In DNA form, the CDR3 reads TGTGCCAGCAGTTACCTCCCGCCCGGGGGTGGTGAGCAGTTCTTC. Protein sequence: CASSYLPPGGGEQFF.

This clonotype was recorded at least ten times. The CDR3 spells CASSRDRGNTGELFF. The CDR3 bases are TGCGCCAGCAGCAGAGACAGGGGAAACACCGGGGAGCTGTTTTTT. This chain links TRBV5-1 with TRBJ2-2, with 8 bases matching TRBD1. The CDR3 runs to 15 residues. Germline V gene data show CDR1 as SGHRS and CDR2 as YFSETQ. Trimming took 4 bases from V and 2 from J; bases not matched to a gene: 4.

This clonotype was detected ten times or more. The rearrangement uses TRBV3-1 and TRBJ1-3, with D unresolved. The length of the CDR3 is 13 residues. From germline, CDR1 is LGHDT and CDR2 YNNKEL (reference sequence). V was cut by 3 bases and J by 4 bases, with 7 bases left in between. CDR3 DNA: TGTGCCAGCAGCCAGACGTTCGGAAACACCATATATTTT. Amino acid sequence: CASSQTFGNTIYF.

This sequence joins TRBV21-1 and TRBJ1-1; TRBD1, the table's D call, lacks a check against the DNA. TRBV21-1 is reported as a pseudogene. This CDR3 has 17 residues. The CDR3 region is CASSKMETGGRNTEAFF. The CDR3 DNA follows: TGTGCCAGCAGCAAAATGGAGACAGGGGGCAGGAACACTGAAGCTTTCTTT.

There are a few counts of this clonotype. The chain joins TRBV12-3 or TRBV12-4 to TRBJ1-1, with TRBD1 as a possible D gene (5 bases). CDR3 length equals 14 residues. Trimming shortened V by 8 bases and J by 0 bases, and 13 bases separated the two germline ends. CDR3 DNA: TGTGCCAGCTCCGAGGGGTACATGAACACTGAAGCTTTCTTT. This encodes CASSEGYMNTEAFF.

This clonotype was picked up many times. This chain uses TRBV28 with TRBJ2-3; 7 bases match TRBD1. The CDR3 consists of 17 residues. V gave up 5 bases and J gave up 2 bases; unmatched junction bases: 13. The germline V gene encodes CDR1 MDHEN and CDR2 SYDVKM. The CDR3 region has the DNA TGTGCCAGCAGTCCTTCTTCGACAGGGATTTTCACAGATACGCAGTATTTT. Its protein is CASSPSSTGIFTDTQYF.

The chain carries TRBV29-1 and TRBJ1-2; no definite D call. Trimming cost V 6 bases and J 1 base, with 9 bases left between them. Germline loops: CDR1 SQVTM, CDR2 ANQGSEA. The CDR3 is 12 amino acids. The CDR3 nucleotides are TGCAGCGTGCTGGACGGTAACTATGGCTACACCTTC. Its protein is CSVLDGNYGYTF.

This clonotype was recorded a few times. The V call is TRBV29-1, the J call TRBJ2-1; TRBD2 matches at 8 bases. Germline V lookup: CDR1 SQVTM, CDR2 ANQGSEA. The CDR3 spans 13 residues. The junction had 8 bases not matched to a gene; V was cut back by 6 bases and J by 7 bases. For the CDR3, the DNA is TGCAGCGTCCGGACTAGCAGGGATAATGAGCAGTTCTTC. As protein: CSVRTSRDNEQFF.

This clonotype was detected many times. J is TRBJ1-1 and V is TRBV27; D may be TRBD1 (5 bases). Germline V gene data show CDR1 as MNHEY and CDR2 as SMNVEV (reference sequence). The CDR3 is 14 residues long. V was trimmed by 1 base and J by 4 bases, leaving 10 bases between them. The DNA of the CDR3 is TGTGCCAGCAGTTTATTCGTCGGGGGCACTGAAGCTTTCTTT. As protein: CASSLFVGGTEAFF.

This clonotype has just a few counts. This rearrangement joins TRBV7-8 to TRBJ1-6; the D is unclear. V was shortened by 5 bases and J by 8 bases, with 10 bases between the two germline ends. CDR3 length: 13 amino acids. Germline CDR1 reads SGHVS; CDR2 reads FQNEAQ. Written as DNA, the CDR3 is TGTGCCAGCAGCCTAGTAAAGCATTCACCCCTCCACTTT. This encodes CASSLVKHSPLHF.

This clonotype was counted between two and nine times. The chain joins TRBV10-1 to TRBJ2-1; 8 nucleotides match TRBD1. The germline CDR1 and CDR2 sequences are WNHNN and SYGVQD (reference sequence). The V and J ends lost 2 bases and 6 bases, in that order; junction bases with no gene match: 6. The CDR3 is made up of 15 amino acids. CDR3 nucleotides: TGCGCCAGCAGTGAGGTGTGGACAGGGAGCAATGAGCAGTTCTTC. Translated: CASSEVWTGSNEQFF.

V gene TRBV5-6 combines with J gene TRBJ1-5; 7 bases agree with TRBD1. V was pared by 0 bases and J by 4 bases, with 7 bases of the junction left unmatched. Germline assignment: CDR1 SGHDT and CDR2 YYEEEE. CDR3 size: 16 residues. The DNA of the CDR3 is TGTGCCAGCAGCTTGGCCAGGGGGGCCGGGAATCAGCCCCAGCATTTT. This codes for CASSLARGAGNQPQHF. The complete variable domain, with remaining parts taken from reference TRBV5-6 and TRBJ1-5, reads DAGVTQSPTHLIKTRGQQVTLRCSPKSGHDTVSWYQQALGQGPQFIFQYYEEEERQRGNFPDRFSGHQFPNYSSELNVNALLLGDSALYLCASSLARGAGNQPQHFGDGTRLSIL.

This clonotype was observed at least ten times. The chain couples TRBV7-2 to TRBJ2-3, with D hard to call. The V and J ends lost 2 bases and 1 base respectively, with 10 bases between them. This CDR3 is 15 amino acids long. Germline CDR1 and CDR2: SGHTA and FQGNSA. CDR3 residues: CASSLRGLGTDTQYF. In DNA, the CDR3 is TGTGCCAGCAGCTTAAGAGGCCTTGGCACAGATACGCAGTATTTT.

J is TRBJ1-2 and V is TRBV3-1, with D uncertain. Germline V gene data show CDR1 as LGHDT and CDR2 as YNNKEL (reference sequence). Between the trimmed V and J ends, which lost 6 bases and 4 bases, there was a span of 15 bases. The length of the CDR3 is 14 residues. CDR3 region: CASREGGGLYGYTF. The CDR3, as DNA: TGTGCCAGCAGAGAGGGTGGCGGCCTCTATGGCTACACCTTC. Full variable domain (remainder filled in from reference TRBV3-1 and TRBJ1-2): DTAVSQTPKYLVTQMGNDKSIKCEQNLGHDTMYWYKQDSKKFLKIMFSYNNKELIINETVPNRFSPKSPDKAHLNLHINSLELGDSAVYFCASREGGGLYGYTFGSGTRLTVV.

The gene calls are TRBV7-9 and TRBJ1-3; D unresolved. The germline V gene encodes CDR1 SEHNR and CDR2 FQNEAQ (reference sequence). V was cut by 5 bases and J by 0 bases, with 11 bases left in between. The CDR3 runs 15 residues. For the CDR3, the DNA is TGTGCCAGCAGCCCCCTAGGTGGCTCTGGAAACACCATATATTTT. It is translated as CASSPLGGSGNTIYF.